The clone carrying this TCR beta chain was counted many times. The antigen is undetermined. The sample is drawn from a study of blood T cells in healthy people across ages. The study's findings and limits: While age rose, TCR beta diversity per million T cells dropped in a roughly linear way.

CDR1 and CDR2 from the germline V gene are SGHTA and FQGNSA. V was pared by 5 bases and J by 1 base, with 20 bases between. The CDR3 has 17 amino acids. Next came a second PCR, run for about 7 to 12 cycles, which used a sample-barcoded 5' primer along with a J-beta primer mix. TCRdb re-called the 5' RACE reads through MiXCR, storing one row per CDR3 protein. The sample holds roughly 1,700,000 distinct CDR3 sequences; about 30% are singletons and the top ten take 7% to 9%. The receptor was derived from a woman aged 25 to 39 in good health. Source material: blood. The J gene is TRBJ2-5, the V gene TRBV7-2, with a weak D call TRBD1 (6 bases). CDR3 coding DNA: TGTGCCAGCAGCCCCGCGTGGCCCCAGGGGCTCCAAGAGACCCAGTACTTC. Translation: CASSPAWPQGLQETQYF.